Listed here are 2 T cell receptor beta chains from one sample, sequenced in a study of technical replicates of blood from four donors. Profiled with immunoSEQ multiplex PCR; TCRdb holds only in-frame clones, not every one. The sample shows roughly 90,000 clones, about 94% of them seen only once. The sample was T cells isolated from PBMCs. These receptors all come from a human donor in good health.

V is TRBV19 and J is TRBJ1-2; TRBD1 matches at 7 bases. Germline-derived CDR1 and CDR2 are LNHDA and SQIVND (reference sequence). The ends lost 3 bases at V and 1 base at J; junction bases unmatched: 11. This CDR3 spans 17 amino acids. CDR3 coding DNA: TGTGCCAGTAGTATTATCGAGGGGGCGAGAGGTAACTATGGCTACACCTTC. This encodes CASSIIEGARGNYGYTF.

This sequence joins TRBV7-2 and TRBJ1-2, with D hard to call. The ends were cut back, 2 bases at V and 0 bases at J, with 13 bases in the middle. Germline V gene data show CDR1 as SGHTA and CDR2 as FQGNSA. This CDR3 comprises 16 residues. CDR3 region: CASSLSATTSNYGYTF. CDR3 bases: TGTGCCAGCAGCTTATCAGCGACGACTTCTAACTATGGCTACACCTTC.